The entry below gives a single TCR beta chain sequence along with its context. Antigen specificity is unknown. The record originates from a study of cytomegalovirus exposure and HLA in healthy donors. Whole-study findings and limits: The investigators catalogued 150 to 200 TCR beta chains as cytomegalovirus-associated. Analyzed later, association rates of TCRs varied across HLA loci, with DRB1 most and HLA-C fewest. A few of the chains that were CMV-associated were confirmed in vitro to be specific for CMV antigens.

This CDR3 has 15 residues. Trimming removed 4 bases at V and 3 bases at J, with 16 bases between. In germline, CDR1 is SGHNT, CDR2 YYREEE (reference sequence). In the PCR, 60 Vbeta and 13 Jbeta primers were used. Data came from immunoSEQ multiplex PCR; TCRdb stores just in-frame clones and leaves some out. The sample records about 150,000 clones, over 70% being singletons. The sequence was collected from a woman in her thirties in good health and CMV-seronegative. Sequences were obtained from PBMCs. The chain uses TRBV5-4 and TRBJ2-5; tentative D call: TRBD1 (5 bases). CDR3 region: CASSVVSRVEETQYF. Here the CDR3 DNA reads TGTGCCAGCAGCGTTGTAAGCAGGGTGGAAGAGACCCAGTACTTC.